A selection of T cell receptor beta chains follows, all from one sample in a study of T cells after yellow fever vaccination. TCRdb reanalysed the 5' RACE reads using MiXCR and keeps one entry per CDR3 protein. The sample carries 170,000 or so distinct CDR3 sequences, 6.2% recorded once. Sequencing was performed on CD4+ T cells sorted from PBMCs, taken on the day of the first yellow fever vaccination. The receptors here all came from a man aged 18 to 29 who received the YFV17D yellow fever vaccine. The CDR3 runs from the conserved cysteine through the conserved F or W. Fields, in order: V gene, J gene, clone size, D gene, CDR3 DNA, CDR3 protein. The D gene is left open where the match is weak. Some rows mark clone size as missing; the rest say once, few, many or name a class of expanded clone.

TRBV9,TRBJ2-3,-,-,TGTGCCAGCAGCGCCCCCTGGGCAGATACGCAGTATTTT,CASSAPWADTQYF
TRBV20-1,TRBJ2-3,many,TRBD2,TGCAGTGCCCGGGGGACTATTGATACGCAGTATTTT,CSARGTIDTQYF
TRBV7-2,TRBJ1-1,many,TRBD1,TGTGCCAGCAGCTTCGGGACAGACACTGAAGCTTTCTTT,CASSFGTDTEAFF
TRBV14,TRBJ1-6,few,-,TGTGCCAGCAGTTACAGTAACTATAATTCACCCCTCCACTTT,CASSYSNYNSPLHF
TRBV5-1,TRBJ2-3,many,-,TGCGCCAGCAGCTTGGGGGGTTCGTTGGGCACAGATACGCAGTATTTT,CASSLGGSLGTDTQYF
TRBV6-5,TRBJ1-4,few,-,TGTGCCAGCAGTTACTCACGAAATACAGGGCCTGGAGCAAAACTGTTTTTT,CASSYSRNTGPGAKLFF
TRBV6-6,TRBJ1-2,few,TRBD1,TGTGCCAGCAGGCCCACAGGGGTTGAGGGCTACACCTTC,CASRPTGVEGYTF
TRBV7-3,TRBJ2-3,-,-,TGTGCCAGCAGCTTAACCTTCAGAACCCCGCAGTATTTT,CASSLTFRTPQYF
TRBV12-3/TRBV12-4,TRBJ2-3,many,-,TGTGCCAGCAGCTTTGGAGATACGCAGTATTTT,CASSFGDTQYF
TRBV18,TRBJ1-2,few,-,TGTGCCAGCTCACTTAACCCCGCGGGAAAGGGCTATGGCTACACCTTC,CASSLNPAGKGYGYTF
TRBV7-2,TRBJ1-2,-,-,TGTGCCAGCCGCAGAGGGGGGGGCCAGGCCTATGGCGGCTACACCTTC,CASRRGGGQAYGGYTF
TRBV5-1,TRBJ1-6,few,-,TGCGCCAGCAGCTTAGCAGACCGAACCGGATCCCTCCACTTT,CASSLADRTGSLHF
TRBV5-1,TRBJ1-1,few,-,TGCGCCAGCAGCCCCGACAGTCGTACTGAAGCTTTCTTT,CASSPDSRTEAFF
TRBV20-1,TRBJ2-5,few,-,TGCAGTGCTGGCAGGGAGACCCAGTACTTC,CSAGRETQYF
TRBV19,TRBJ1-5,many,-,TGTGCCAGTAGTACCCGGGAAGGCCCCCGGCCCCAGCATTTT,CASSTREGPRPQHF
TRBV28,TRBJ1-5,few,-,TGTGCCAGCAGTTCAGGAATTCAGCCCCAGCATTTT,CASSSGIQPQHF
TRBV6-2/TRBV6-3,TRBJ2-3,-,-,TGTGCCACCAAAGCCAGTGAAGATACGCAGTATTTT,CATKASEDTQYF
TRBV14,TRBJ2-5,many,-,TGTGCCAGCAGCTACCGGGCCGGCCAAGAGACCCAGTACTTC,CASSYRAGQETQYF
TRBV7-2,TRBJ1-2,-,-,TGTGCCAGCAGCTTTCCAGGGGTTGGTGACTACACCTTC,CASSFPGVGDYTF
TRBV6-5,TRBJ1-1,many,-,TGTGCCAGCAGTACGGACAGCATGAACACTGAAGCTTTCTTT,CASSTDSMNTEAFF
TRBV5-5,TRBJ1-1,many,-,TGTGCCAGCAGTAAGGGAAACACTGAAGCTTTCTTT,CASSKGNTEAFF
TRBV6-5,TRBJ1-1,few,-,TGTGCCAGCAGTTACTCTCGGGACCTCACTGAAGCTTTCTTT,CASSYSRDLTEAFF
TRBV6-1,TRBJ2-1,-,-,TGTGCCAGCAGTCCAACGGGACTGAACTCCAATGAGCAGTTCTTC,CASSPTGLNSNEQFF
TRBV29-1,TRBJ2-5,few,-,TGCAGCGTTGAGGGTGGGGGTGAGACCCAGTACTTC,CSVEGGGETQYF
TRBV3-1,TRBJ2-2,-,-,TGTGCCAGCAGCCTTGGGCCCACAACTAACACCGGGGAGCTGTTTTTT,CASSLGPTTNTGELFF
TRBV20-1,TRBJ2-7,many,TRBD2,TGCAGTGCCACGAGCGGGGGGGCCGTCCACGAGCAGTACTTC,CSATSGGAVHEQYF
TRBV11-3,TRBJ2-1,many,TRBD2,TGTGCCAGCAGCTACTCGGGGGGGCCTCTGTTCTTC,CASSYSGGPLFF
TRBV7-7,TRBJ2-5,-,-,TGTGCCAGCAGCTTAGACAGGACAGCCCAAGAGACCCAGTACTTC,CASSLDRTAQETQYF
TRBV14,TRBJ2-7,many,-,TGTGCCAGCAGCCAAGACTTCGACAGGAGATACGAGCAGTACTTC,CASSQDFDRRYEQYF
TRBV7-2,TRBJ2-3,many,TRBD1,TGTGCCAGCACCAGAAACAGGGGCGGCATAGATACGCAGTATTTT,CASTRNRGGIDTQYF
TRBV24-1,TRBJ2-1,many,TRBD2,TGTGCCACCAGTCCACCCGGGGCGGGGGGGCTTAATGAGCAGTTCTTC,CATSPPGAGGLNEQFF
TRBV5-1,TRBJ2-3,many,TRBD1,TGCGCCAGCAGCTCCAGGGGGTGGGCCACAGATACGCAGTATTTT,CASSSRGWATDTQYF
TRBV6-1,TRBJ2-1,-,TRBD1,TGTGCCAGCAAAGGACAGGTCTCCTACAATGAGCAGTTCTTC,CASKGQVSYNEQFF
TRBV4-2,TRBJ1-2,-,-,TGTGCCAGCAGCCCGTTGACACAAAACCCTAATGGCTACACCTTC,CASSPLTQNPNGYTF
TRBV6-1,TRBJ2-3,many,-,TGTGCCAGCTCCCGGGACCCCACAGATACGCAGTATTTT,CASSRDPTDTQYF
TRBV27,TRBJ2-7,-,-,TGTGCCAGCAGTGGACTAAGTGCTGGAAGAAACTACGAGCAGTACTTC,CASSGLSAGRNYEQYF
TRBV18,TRBJ2-3,few,-,TGTGCCAGCTCCCTTCAACGAGGGCGGGCGGGCACAGATACGCAGTATTTT,CASSLQRGRAGTDTQYF
TRBV6-5,TRBJ2-7,many,TRBD1,TGTGCCAGCAGTTACAACCCGGACAGGGACACCCTAAAATACGAGCAGTACTTC,CASSYNPDRDTLKYEQYF
TRBV9,TRBJ2-5,many,-,TGTGCCAGCAGCCTAGGAGGAGTGGCCCAAGAGACCCAGTACTTC,CASSLGGVAQETQYF
TRBV2,TRBJ2-1,many,-,TGTGCCAGCAGGGGTGGGTTCCTCTCCTACAATGAGCAGTTCTTC,CASRGGFLSYNEQFF
TRBV7-9,TRBJ1-2,-,-,TGTGCCAGCAGCCCCGGGACCTTTGGCTACACCTTC,CASSPGTFGYTF
TRBV15,TRBJ2-3,-,-,TGTGCCACCAGTATGGTGTCGGGCACAAATACGCAGTATTTT,CATSMVSGTNTQYF
TRBV5-1,TRBJ1-6,many,-,TGCGCCAGCAGAATTCTGGGGTCCTATAATTCACCCCTCCACTTT,CASRILGSYNSPLHF